These 3 T cell receptor beta chains came from one sample sequenced in a study of shared clonotypes between healthy human individuals. Repertoires were generated with immunoSEQ multiplex PCR, while TCRdb's copy carries only in-frame clones and drops some. Seen here are over a million clones, around 78% observed once, and the top ten hold under 0.8%. Sequencing was done on a sample of memory CD4+ T cells from PBMCs. Subset indicated: CD45RA-negative fraction. These receptors were taken from a young man in good health. Some clones in this sample may be carry-over from other donors' samples.

This clone was found once. The gene calls are TRBV14 and TRBJ2-5, with 7 bases that match TRBD2. The CDR3 length is 16 residues. J was trimmed by 5 bases and V by 2 bases; bases with no gene match: 11. Germline loops: CDR1 SGHDN, CDR2 FVKESK. DNA for the CDR3: TGTGCCAGCAGCCAAAAGGGGACGGGAGGTGTGGAGACCCAGTACTTC. Residues: CASSQKGTGGVETQYF.

The chain couples TRBV9 to TRBJ2-2; D ambiguous. Between the trimmed V and J ends, which lost 3 bases and 6 bases, there was a span of 15 bases. This CDR3 is built from 15 residues. CDR1 and CDR2 from the germline V gene are SGDLS and YYNGEE. The CDR3 region has the DNA TGTGCCAGCAGCGCGACCGGGCTCTTAGCCGGGGAGCTGTTTTTT. Amino acids: CASSATGLLAGELFF. Combining the CDR3 with reference TRBV9 and TRBJ2-2 gives the whole variable domain DSGVTQTPKHLITATGQRVTLRCSPRSGDLSVYWYQQSLDQGLQFLIQYYNGEERAKGNILERFSAQQFPDLHSELNLSSLELGDSALYFCASSATGLLAGELFFGEGSRLTVL.

The chain is built from TRBV5-1 and TRBJ2-5; the D gene is possibly TRBD2 (6 bases). Germline V CDR1 and CDR2: SGHRS, YFSETQ. This CDR3 contains 15 residues. Trimming stripped 1 base from V and 0 bases from J, with 10 bases between. The CDR3 spells CASSLRGGYQETQYF. For the CDR3, the DNA is TGCGCCAGCAGCTTGCGAGGAGGGTACCAAGAGACCCAGTACTTC.